The text below deals with one T cell receptor (beta chain). What it binds is not known. The data stem from a study of cytomegalovirus exposure and HLA in healthy donors. Germline V gene sequence: CDR1 SNHLY, CDR2 FYNNEI. The CDR3 spans 14 residues. V lost 3 bases and J 8 bases, leaving 11 bases between the germline ends. Whole-study findings and limits: For TCR beta chains, V- and J-gene trimming was later linked to a missense DCLRE1C variant.

Primers for the PCR totalled 60 Vbeta and 13 Jbeta. Generated by immunoSEQ multiplex PCR, the TCRdb table keeps only in-frame clones and is missing some. The table includes around 150,000 clones, roughly 85% detected once. This chain connects TRBV2 to TRBJ1-6; D is unresolved. The sequence came from a woman between 45 and 65 years old in good health and CMV-seropositive. The specimen was PBMCs. This CDR3 reads CASSDSSGDSPLHF. As DNA, the CDR3 is TGTGCCAGCAGTGATTCCAGCGGAGATTCACCCCTCCACTTT.